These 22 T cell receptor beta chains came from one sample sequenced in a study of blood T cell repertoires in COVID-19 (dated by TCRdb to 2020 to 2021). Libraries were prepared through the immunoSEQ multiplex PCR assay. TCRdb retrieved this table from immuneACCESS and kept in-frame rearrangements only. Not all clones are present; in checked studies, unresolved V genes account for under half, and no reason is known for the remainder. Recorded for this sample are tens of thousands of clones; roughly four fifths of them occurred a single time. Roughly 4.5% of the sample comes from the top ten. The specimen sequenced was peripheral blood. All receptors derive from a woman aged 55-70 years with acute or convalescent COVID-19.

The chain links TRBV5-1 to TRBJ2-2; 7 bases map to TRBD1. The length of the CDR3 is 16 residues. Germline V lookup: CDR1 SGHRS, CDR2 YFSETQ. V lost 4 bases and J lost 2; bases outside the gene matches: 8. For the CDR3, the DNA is TGCGCCAGCAGCGCCCGAAGACAGGGTAACACCGGGGAGCTGTTTTTT. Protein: CASSARRQGNTGELFF.

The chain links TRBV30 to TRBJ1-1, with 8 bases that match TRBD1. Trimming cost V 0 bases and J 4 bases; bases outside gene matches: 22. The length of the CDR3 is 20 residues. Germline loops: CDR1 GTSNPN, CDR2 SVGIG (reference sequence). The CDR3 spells CAWSVPPSWTGSGAGTEAFF. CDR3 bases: TGTGCCTGGAGTGTACCCCCCTCATGGACAGGGTCGGGCGCGGGCACTGAAGCTTTCTTT.

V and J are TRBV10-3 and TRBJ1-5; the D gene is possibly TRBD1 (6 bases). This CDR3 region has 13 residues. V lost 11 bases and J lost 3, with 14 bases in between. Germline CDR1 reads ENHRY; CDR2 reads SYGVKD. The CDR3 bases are TGTGCCGCATTCCGGGACAACAATCAGCCCCAGCATTTT. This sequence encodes CAAFRDNNQPQHF.

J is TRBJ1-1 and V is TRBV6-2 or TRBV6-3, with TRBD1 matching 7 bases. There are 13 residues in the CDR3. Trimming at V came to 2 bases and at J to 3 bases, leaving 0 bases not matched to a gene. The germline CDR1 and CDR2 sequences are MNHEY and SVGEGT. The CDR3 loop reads CASSYDRDTEAFF. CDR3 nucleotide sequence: TGTGCCAGCAGTTACGACAGGGACACTGAAGCTTTCTTT.

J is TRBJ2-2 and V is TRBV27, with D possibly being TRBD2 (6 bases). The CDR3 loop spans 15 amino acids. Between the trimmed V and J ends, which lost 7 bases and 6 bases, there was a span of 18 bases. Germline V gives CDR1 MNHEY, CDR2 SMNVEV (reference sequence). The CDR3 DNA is TGTGCCAGCAAGCTCTTTGGGGGGTTCGCCGGGGAGCTGTTTTTT. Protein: CASKLFGGFAGELFF.

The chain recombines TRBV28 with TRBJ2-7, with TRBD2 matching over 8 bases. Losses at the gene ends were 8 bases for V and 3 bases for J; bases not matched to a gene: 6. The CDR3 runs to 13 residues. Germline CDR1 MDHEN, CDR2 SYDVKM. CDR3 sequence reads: CASRGGGRYEQYF. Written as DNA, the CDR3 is TGTGCCAGCCGGGGGGGAGGTCGCTACGAGCAGTACTTC.

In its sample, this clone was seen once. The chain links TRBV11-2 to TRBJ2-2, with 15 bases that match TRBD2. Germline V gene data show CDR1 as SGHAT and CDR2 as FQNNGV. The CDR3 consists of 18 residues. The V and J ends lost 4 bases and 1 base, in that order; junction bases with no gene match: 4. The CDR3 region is CASSSRTSGGVNTGELFF. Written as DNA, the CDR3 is TGTGCCAGCAGCTCCCGGACTAGCGGGGGGGTGAACACCGGGGAGCTGTTTTTT.

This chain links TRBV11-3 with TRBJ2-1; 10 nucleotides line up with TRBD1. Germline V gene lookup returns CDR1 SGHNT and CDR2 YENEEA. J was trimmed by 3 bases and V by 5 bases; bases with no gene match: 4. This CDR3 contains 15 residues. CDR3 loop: CASSPGQGLYNEQFF. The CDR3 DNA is TGTGCCAGCAGCCCGGGACAGGGGCTCTACAATGAGCAGTTCTTC.

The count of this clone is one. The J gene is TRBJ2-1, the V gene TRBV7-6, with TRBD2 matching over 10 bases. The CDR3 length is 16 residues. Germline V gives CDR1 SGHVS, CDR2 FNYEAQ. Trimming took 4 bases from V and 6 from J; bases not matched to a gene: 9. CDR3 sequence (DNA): TGTGCCAGCAGCTACAGGATAGCGGGGGGCGTCAATGAGCAGTTCTTC. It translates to CASSYRIAGGVNEQFF.

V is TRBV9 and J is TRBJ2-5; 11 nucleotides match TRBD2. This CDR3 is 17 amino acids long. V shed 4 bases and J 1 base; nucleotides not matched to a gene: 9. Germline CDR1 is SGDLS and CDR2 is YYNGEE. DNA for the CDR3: TGTGCCAGCAGCTCCGGAGCTAGCGGGGGGCTCCAAGAGACCCAGTACTTC. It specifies CASSSGASGGLQETQYF.

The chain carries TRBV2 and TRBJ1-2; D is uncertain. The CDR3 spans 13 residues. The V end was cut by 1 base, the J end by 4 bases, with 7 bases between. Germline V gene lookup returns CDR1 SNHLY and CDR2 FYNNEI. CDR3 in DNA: TGTGCCAGCAGTGAAGGAGAGCGCTATGGCTACACCTTC. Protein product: CASSEGERYGYTF.

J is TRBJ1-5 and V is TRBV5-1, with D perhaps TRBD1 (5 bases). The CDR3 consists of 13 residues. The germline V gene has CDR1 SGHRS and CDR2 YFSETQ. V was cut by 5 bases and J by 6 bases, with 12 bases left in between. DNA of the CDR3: TGCGCCAGCAGTTCAGGGCCGGGTCAGCCCCAGCATTTT. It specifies CASSSGPGQPQHF. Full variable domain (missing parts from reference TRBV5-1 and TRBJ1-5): KAGVTQTPRYLIKTRGQQVTLSCSPISGHRSVSWYQQTPGQGLQFLFEYFSETQRNKGNFPGRFSGRQFSNSRSEMNVSTLELGDSALYLCASSSGPGQPQHFGDGTRLSIL.

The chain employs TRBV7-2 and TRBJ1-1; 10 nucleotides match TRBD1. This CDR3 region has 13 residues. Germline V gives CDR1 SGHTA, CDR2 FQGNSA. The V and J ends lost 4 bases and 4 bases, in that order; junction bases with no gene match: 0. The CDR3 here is CASSWDRGTEAFF. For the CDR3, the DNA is TGTGCCAGCAGCTGGGACAGGGGCACTGAAGCTTTCTTT.

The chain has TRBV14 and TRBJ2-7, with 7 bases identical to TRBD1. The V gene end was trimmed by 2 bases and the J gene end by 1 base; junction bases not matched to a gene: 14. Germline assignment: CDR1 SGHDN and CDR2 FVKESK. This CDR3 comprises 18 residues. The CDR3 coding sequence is TGTGCCAGCAGCCAACGGCAACCGACAGGGCCCAGATCCTACGAGCAGTACTTC. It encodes CASSQRQPTGPRSYEQYF.

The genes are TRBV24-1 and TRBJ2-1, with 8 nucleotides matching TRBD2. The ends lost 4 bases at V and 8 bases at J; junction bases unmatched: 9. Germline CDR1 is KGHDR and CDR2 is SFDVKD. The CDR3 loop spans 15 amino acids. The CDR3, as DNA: TGTGCCACCAGTGAGCCGGGGGGGCGGCTCGATGAGCAGTTCTTC. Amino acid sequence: CATSEPGGRLDEQFF.

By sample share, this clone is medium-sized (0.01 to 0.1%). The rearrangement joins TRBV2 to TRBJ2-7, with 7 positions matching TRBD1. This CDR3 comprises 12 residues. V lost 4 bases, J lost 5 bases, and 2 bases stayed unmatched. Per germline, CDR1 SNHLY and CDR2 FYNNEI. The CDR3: CASSGGQDEQYF. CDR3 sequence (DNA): TGTGCCAGCAGTGGTGGACAGGACGAGCAGTACTTC.

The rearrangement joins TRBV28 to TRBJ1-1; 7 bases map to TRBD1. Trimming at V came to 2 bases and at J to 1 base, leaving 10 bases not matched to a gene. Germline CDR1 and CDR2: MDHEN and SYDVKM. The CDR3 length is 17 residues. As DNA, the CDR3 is TGTGCCAGCAGTTTAGAACCCCCTGACAGGGCGAACACTGAAGCTTTCTTT. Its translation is CASSLEPPDRANTEAFF.

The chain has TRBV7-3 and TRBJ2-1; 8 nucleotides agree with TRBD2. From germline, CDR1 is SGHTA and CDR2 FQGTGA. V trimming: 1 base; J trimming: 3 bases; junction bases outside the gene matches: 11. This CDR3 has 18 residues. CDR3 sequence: CASSLKGGSGVGYNEQFF. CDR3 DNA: TGTGCCAGCAGCTTAAAAGGGGGTAGCGGGGTTGGCTACAATGAGCAGTTCTTC. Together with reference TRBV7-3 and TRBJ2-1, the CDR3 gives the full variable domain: GAGVSQTPSNKVTEKGKYVELRCDPISGHTALYWYRQSLGQGPEFLIYFQGTGAADDSGLPNDRFFAVRPEGSVSTLKIQRTERGDSAVYLCASSLKGGSGVGYNEQFFGPGTRLTVL.

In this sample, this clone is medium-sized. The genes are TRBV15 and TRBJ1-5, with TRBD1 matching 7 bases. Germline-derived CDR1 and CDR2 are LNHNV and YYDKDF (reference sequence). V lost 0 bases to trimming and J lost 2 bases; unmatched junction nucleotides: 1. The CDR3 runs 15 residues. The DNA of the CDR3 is TGTGCCACCAGCAGAGATGGACAGGGCAATCAGCCCCAGCATTTT. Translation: CATSRDGQGNQPQHF.

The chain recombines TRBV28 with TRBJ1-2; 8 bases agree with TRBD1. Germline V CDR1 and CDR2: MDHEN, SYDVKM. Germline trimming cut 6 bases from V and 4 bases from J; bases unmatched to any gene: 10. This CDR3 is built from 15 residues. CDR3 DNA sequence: TGTGCCAGCAGGATCGCAGGGGGCGCTGGCTATGGCTACACCTTC. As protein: CASRIAGGAGYGYTF.

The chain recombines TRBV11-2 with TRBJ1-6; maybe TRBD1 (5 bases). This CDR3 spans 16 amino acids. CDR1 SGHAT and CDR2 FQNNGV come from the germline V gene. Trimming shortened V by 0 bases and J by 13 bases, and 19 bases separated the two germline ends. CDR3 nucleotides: TGTGCCAGCAGCTTAGATCGGGGGGGAAGCAGTTCTCCCCTCCACTTT. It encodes CASSLDRGGSSSPLHF.

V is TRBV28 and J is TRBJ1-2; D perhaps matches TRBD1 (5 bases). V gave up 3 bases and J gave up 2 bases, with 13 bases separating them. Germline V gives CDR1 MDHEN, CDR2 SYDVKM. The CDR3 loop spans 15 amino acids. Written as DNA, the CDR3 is TGTGCCAGCAGTTTCTCCTTTCGGGGGAACTATGGCTACACCTTC. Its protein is CASSFSFRGNYGYTF.